The 22 T cell receptor beta chains reported below all come from one sample, sequenced in a study of CD8+ T cells in alopecia areata. Treatment described: oral pan-JAK inhibitor, 5-10 mg twice daily. The sequencing template was cDNA reverse transcribed from extracted RNA. Profiling relied on immunoSEQ multiplex PCR, and the TCRdb table lists in-frame clones only, not all of them. The sample comprises some 210,000 clones, under 70% of which are singletons, and 1.2% rests with the top ten. Sequenced material: CD4+ T cells sorted from blood, taken at week 44, from a patient treated with tofacitinib. These receptors were taken from a human donor with alopecia areata.

The rearrangement joins TRBV7-2 to TRBJ1-6, with D perhaps matching TRBD1 (5 bases). The germline V and J ends were trimmed by 1 base and 10 bases, with 11 bases remaining between them. This CDR3 comprises 14 residues. The germline V gene has CDR1 SGHTA and CDR2 FQGNSA. In DNA, the CDR3 is TGTGCCAGCAGCTTAGGACAGAACCCATCACCCCTCCACTTT. Translated, it gives CASSLGQNPSPLHF.

The chain recombines TRBV11-2 with TRBJ2-3; D unclear. V lost 6 bases and J lost 2, with 6 bases in between. Germline loops: CDR1 SGHAT, CDR2 FQNNGV. The CDR3 covers 12 residues. The DNA of the CDR3 is TGTGCCAGCAGTGAATCCACAGATACGCAGTATTTT. It is translated as CASSESTDTQYF.

The rearrangement joins TRBV14 to TRBJ2-3; the match to TRBD1 covers 7 bases. This CDR3 region has 14 residues. V lost 4 bases and J lost 8; bases outside the gene matches: 9. The germline gives CDR1 SGHDN, CDR2 FVKESK. CDR3: CASSPRQGFGTQYF. The CDR3, as DNA: TGTGCCAGCAGCCCACGACAGGGTTTCGGTACGCAGTATTTT.

This sequence joins TRBV4-3 and TRBJ1-2, with TRBD1 as a possible D gene (5 bases). This CDR3 contains 15 residues. The V gene's germline CDR1 is LGHNA and CDR2 YSLEER. The V end lost 0 bases, the J end lost 3 bases, and 11 bases lay between the germline ends. The CDR3 DNA follows: TGCGCCAGCAGCCAAGATCGGCAGGGTGACTATGGCTACACCTTC. Translated, it gives CASSQDRQGDYGYTF.

In its sample, this clone was seen a few times. J is TRBJ1-5 and V is TRBV5-1; D unclear. Looked up from germline, CDR1 is SGHRS and CDR2 is YFSETQ. V lost 0 bases and J lost 6, with 7 bases in between. This CDR3 has 13 residues. The CDR3 DNA sequence: TGCGCCAGCAGCTTGGGGGCAGGTCAGCCCCAGCATTTT. Protein product: CASSLGAGQPQHF.

In regard to this clone: Different DNA sequences within this sample yield the same CDR3. The chain uses TRBV29-1 and TRBJ1-1; possibly TRBD1 for D (6 bases). The CDR3 contains 12 residues. Trimming removed 5 bases from V and 2 bases from J, with 9 bases in between. Germline values: CDR1 SQVTM, CDR2 ANQGSEA. CDR3 sequence: CSVQGPNTEAFF. The CDR3 DNA follows: TGCAGCGTTCAGGGGCCAAACACTGAAGCTTTCTTT.

The rearrangement uses TRBV29-1 and TRBJ2-7; D is ambiguous. Trimming took off 4 bases at V and 5 bases at J, with 9 bases between the two ends. The CDR3 has 11 amino acids. From germline, CDR1 is SQVTM and CDR2 ANQGSEA. CDR3 sequence (DNA): TGCAGCGTTGGGGGTGGCAACGAGCAGTACTTC. Its protein is CSVGGGNEQYF.

The chain recombines TRBV6-5 with TRBJ1-5; 7 positions match TRBD1. Germline CDR1 reads MNHEY; CDR2 reads SVGAGI. There are 13 residues in the CDR3. With V trimmed by 5 bases and J by 5 bases, 3 bases remained unmatched. CDR3 DNA: TGTGCCAGCAGTGAAGACAGGGATCAGCCCCAGCATTTT. This encodes CASSEDRDQPQHF.

The chain joins TRBV5-6 to TRBJ2-7; D ambiguous. Deletions cut 4 bases from V and 3 bases from J, with 11 bases between. Germline CDR1 and CDR2: SGHDT and YYEEEE. The CDR3 loop spans 13 amino acids. The CDR3 protein is CASSRQRLYEQYF. The CDR3 nucleotides read TGTGCCAGCAGCCGACAACGACTCTACGAGCAGTACTTC.

The rearrangement links TRBV19 to TRBJ2-1, with a tentative D call TRBD1 (5 bases). CDR3 length equals 13 residues. V was clipped by 7 bases and J by 1 base, with 8 bases between them. Germline CDR1 reads LNHDA; CDR2 reads SQIVND (reference sequence). The CDR3 protein is CASKTDSYNEQFF. The CDR3 DNA follows: TGTGCCAGTAAGACAGATTCCTACAATGAGCAGTTCTTC.

The chain uses TRBV29-1 and TRBJ1-1; D is possibly TRBD1 (6 bases). Trimming took off 2 bases at V and 1 base at J, with 11 bases between the two ends. The germline V gene encodes CDR1 SQVTM and CDR2 ANQGSEA. The CDR3 spans 14 residues. The CDR3 protein is CSVETGQPNTEAFF. In DNA, the CDR3 is TGCAGCGTTGAAACCGGACAGCCGAACACTGAAGCTTTCTTT.

Only a few counts were recorded for this clone. This chain joins TRBV7-2 and TRBJ1-6; D is unclear. The CDR3 totals 14 residues. Germline V gives CDR1 SGHTA, CDR2 FQGNSA. The V end was cut by 1 base, the J end by 7 bases, with 8 bases between. The CDR3 DNA is TGTGCCAGCAGCTTAGACTCAGGAAATTCACCCCTCCACTTT. It is translated as CASSLDSGNSPLHF.

The sample holds one count of this clone. The J gene is TRBJ1-2, the V gene TRBV29-1; TRBD1 is a possible D gene (6 bases). The germline gives CDR1 SQVTM, CDR2 ANQGSEA. The CDR3 spans 15 residues. Trimming took 0 bases from V and 4 from J, leaving 15 bases between them. The DNA of the CDR3 is TGCAGCGTTGAAGACCGGGACACCTTCCCCTATGGCTACACCTTC. Protein product: CSVEDRDTFPYGYTF.

The rearrangement links TRBV5-1 to TRBJ2-2; a weak D match, TRBD1 (5 bases). Trimming shortened V by 0 bases and J by 7 bases, and 10 bases separated the two germline ends. Germline loops: CDR1 SGHRS, CDR2 YFSETQ. This CDR3 spans 14 amino acids. CDR3 sequence (DNA): TGCGCCAGCAGCTTGGATGGGGCCGGCGGGGAGCTGTTTTTT. Encoded protein: CASSLDGAGGELFF.

The chain links TRBV4-2 to TRBJ2-1; TRBD2 matches at 10 bases. Germline V CDR1 and CDR2: LGHNA, YNFKEQ. Trimming removed 2 bases from V and 7 bases from J; junction bases left unmatched: 11. The CDR3 covers 17 residues. The chain's CDR3 is CASSQPEGASGGNEQFF. The CDR3 DNA is TGTGCCAGCAGCCAACCCGAAGGCGCTAGCGGGGGTAATGAGCAGTTCTTC.

This sequence joins TRBV5-1 and TRBJ2-4; 9 positions agree with TRBD2. This CDR3 has 17 residues. CDR1 is SGHRS and CDR2 is YFSETQ in the germline V gene. Trimming cost V 0 bases and J 2 bases; bases outside gene matches: 6. For the CDR3, the DNA is TGCGCCAGCAGCTTGGTTGGTAGCGGGGGAACCAAAAACATTCAGTACTTC. Translation gives CASSLVGSGGTKNIQYF. The whole variable domain, remainder taken from reference TRBV5-1 and TRBJ2-4, is KAGVTQTPRYLIKTRGQQVTLSCSPISGHRSVSWYQQTPGQGLQFLFEYFSETQRNKGNFPGRFSGRQFSNSRSEMNVSTLELGDSALYLCASSLVGSGGTKNIQYFGAGTRLSVL.

This clone has only one observation. The chain combines TRBV11-3 with TRBJ2-2, with 13 bases identical to TRBD2. The germline V gene has CDR1 SGHNT and CDR2 YENEEA. Losses at the gene ends were 5 bases for V and 3 bases for J; bases not matched to a gene: 3. CDR3 length: 16 residues. The CDR3 nucleotides are TGTGCCAGCAGCCGAGGACTAGCGGGAGACACCGGGGAGCTGTTTTTT. The encoded protein is CASSRGLAGDTGELFF.

V is TRBV29-1 and J is TRBJ1-2, with 8 nucleotides matching TRBD1. CDR1 and CDR2 (germline): SQVTM, ANQGSEA. The CDR3 is 15 residues long. After removal of 0 bases from V and 6 bases from J, the junction contained 9 bases not matched to a gene. The CDR3 sequence is CSVEDPGQGNHGYTF. For the CDR3, the DNA is TGCAGCGTTGAAGATCCCGGACAGGGAAATCATGGCTACACCTTC.

The V and J genes are TRBV4-1 and TRBJ2-7; D could derive from TRBD1 or TRBD2 (5 bases each). The germline V gene has CDR1 MGHRA and CDR2 YSYEKL. The CDR3 covers 16 residues. V was pared by 0 bases and J by 0 bases, with 12 bases between. In nucleotides, the CDR3 is TGCGCCAGCAGCCAAGAGAGGGGAATTAGCTCCTACGAGCAGTACTTC. Translation gives CASSQERGISSYEQYF.

The gene calls are TRBV7-2 and TRBJ2-7; D is possibly TRBD1 (5 bases). V dropped 1 base and J dropped 0 bases, with 7 bases sitting between them. The CDR3 is 14 residues long. From germline, CDR1 is SGHTA and CDR2 FQGNSA. The CDR3 region is CASSLDRSSYEQYF. The CDR3 DNA reads TGTGCCAGCAGCTTAGACAGGAGCTCCTACGAGCAGTACTTC.

The J gene is TRBJ2-7, the V gene TRBV27, with 7 bases identical to TRBD2. The germline V gene has CDR1 MNHEY and CDR2 SMNVEV (reference sequence). V trimming: 4 bases; J trimming: 10 bases; junction bases outside the gene matches: 10. The CDR3 sequence is 13 residues long. DNA of the CDR3: TGTGCCAGCAGTTCACCCCCGAGCGGGGAACAGTACTTC. This codes for CASSSPPSGEQYF.

This chain joins TRBV30 and TRBJ2-6; possibly TRBD1 for D (6 bases). The V gene lost 4 bases and the J gene lost 4 bases, with 20 bases spanning the gap. CDR1 and CDR2 (germline): GTSNPN, SVGIG (reference sequence). This CDR3 is 17 amino acids long. CDR3 sequence reads: CAWMGRGLSRGANVLTF. CDR3 DNA: TGTGCCTGGATGGGCAGGGGCCTTTCGCGCGGGGCCAACGTCCTGACTTTC.